This TCR beta chain was identified during a study of OX40 agonist ivuxolimab in advanced cancers. General notes on the study: Ivuxolimab was a fully human IgG2 agonistic monoclonal antibody targeting the costimulatory receptor OX40 (CD134). Intravenous ivuxolimab was administered to patients every 2 weeks at six dose levels: 0.01, 0.1, 0.3, 1.5, 3 and 10 mg/kg. Among the approximately 50 dose-escalation patients, some 19 had hepatocellular carcinoma, 15 or so melanoma, 9 renal cell carcinoma and 9 head and neck cancer. In the dose-escalation cohort, approximately 80% of patients were male, and the mean age was roughly 60 years with a range of roughly 23 to 90. Patients were allowed to have had prior anti-PD-1, anti-PD-L1 or anti-CTLA-4 therapy, and roughly two fifths of the dose-escalation patients had been treated with checkpoint inhibitors. Three dose-escalation patients achieved partial responses, one with hepatocellular carcinoma and two with cutaneous melanoma. Peripheral TCRbeta sequencing was intended to test whether TCR sequence diversity was altered and clonal T-cell expansion was caused by ivuxolimab. The paper covers the monotherapy dose-escalation part of the phase I ivuxolimab trial, which included N ≈ 50 patients. Overall study results and their limits: Low levels of normalized T-cell clonal expansion were also seen in some nonresponding patients. The antigen specificity of the peripheral T cells that underwent clonal expansion was not determined. After ivuxolimab, expanded clones were on average more numerous among CD8+ T cells than among CD4+ T cells. At doses of 0.1 to 3.0 mg/kg, clonal expansion of both CD4+ and CD8+ T cells in blood was seen between baseline and week 6. In the 0.1-3.0 mg/kg groups, partial responders were among the patients with the lowest normalized peripheral clonal expansion, particularly in CD8+ T cells.

To sequence the TCRbeta CDR3 region, genomic DNA was isolated from the sorted cells. The immunoSEQ Assay was used to sequence the TCRbeta CDR3 regions. Drawn from immuneACCESS, this table holds only the in-frame rearrangements with V and J called that TCRdb kept. Clones are partly lost; checked studies trace under half to an unresolved V gene and leave the rest unexplained. Within this sample are 25,000 to 30,000 clones, with 82% of them counted one time only. Around a fifth of the sample is in the top ten clones. CDR1 and CDR2 (LNHNV, YYDKDF) derive from the germline V gene (reference sequence). The CDR3 runs 16 residues from the cysteine to the phenylalanine. Only the CDR3 DNA stays, 48 bases, in frame from base 1. A distance of 15 bases separates the germline ends of V and J, which lose 1 base and 3 bases respectively. Worth noting for this clone: Its antigen is unknown. No base quality values were provided; no much bigger clone lies one nucleotide off.

The trial excluded patients who had a history of autoimmune disease or were on systemic immunosuppression. Peripheral blood for TCR sequencing was collected from all dose cohorts at baseline, on cycle 4 day 1, and on cycle 7 day 1. Samples were obtained from an open-label, multicenter, first-in-human phase I dose-escalation trial of ivuxolimab. The trial enrolled adults with locally advanced or metastatic head and neck squamous cell, hepatocellular, melanoma or renal cell carcinoma. CD4+ and CD8+ T cells were sorted separately from peripheral blood before TCR sequencing. The rearrangement combines TRBV15 with TRBJ1-1, with TRBD1 tentatively as D gene (6 bases match). The material sequenced was CD4+ or CD8+ T cells sorted from blood, taken in a trial of the OX40 agonist ivuxolimab. The clonotype comes from an adult with an advanced solid tumor such as melanoma, head and neck, liver or kidney cancer. The encoded CDR3 is CATSRVETGSHTEAFF. The bases are TGTGCCACCAGCAGAGTTGAGACAGGTTCCCACACTGAAGCTTTCTTT.